This TCR beta chain was retrieved from a study of blood T cell repertoires in COVID-19. On the study more broadly: T cells, B-cell-depleted T cells, or PBMCs supplied cDNA or gDNA.

The CDR3 length is 14 residues. Per germline, CDR1 SGHTA and CDR2 FQGTGA. Between the trimmed V and J ends, which lost 4 bases and 1 base, there was a span of 8 bases. This clone was found many times. Profiling relied on immunoSEQ multiplex PCR, and the TCRdb table lists in-frame clones only, not all of them. This sample carries approximately 270,000 clones, over 75% of them seen once, and the ten largest clones take around 1.7%. Cohort 3 donors were reported recovered after two negative PCRs, clearance, or symptom resolution. The V and J genes are TRBV7-3 and TRBJ1-3; D remains unclear. This clonotype originated in a man in his forties who had recovered from COVID-19. The sequenced sample consisted of PBMCs or T cells enriched from blood (not recorded which). CDR3 nucleotide sequence: TGTGCCAGCAGCTCCCCGGGATCTGGAAACACCATATATTTT. Amino acids: CASSSPGSGNTIYF.